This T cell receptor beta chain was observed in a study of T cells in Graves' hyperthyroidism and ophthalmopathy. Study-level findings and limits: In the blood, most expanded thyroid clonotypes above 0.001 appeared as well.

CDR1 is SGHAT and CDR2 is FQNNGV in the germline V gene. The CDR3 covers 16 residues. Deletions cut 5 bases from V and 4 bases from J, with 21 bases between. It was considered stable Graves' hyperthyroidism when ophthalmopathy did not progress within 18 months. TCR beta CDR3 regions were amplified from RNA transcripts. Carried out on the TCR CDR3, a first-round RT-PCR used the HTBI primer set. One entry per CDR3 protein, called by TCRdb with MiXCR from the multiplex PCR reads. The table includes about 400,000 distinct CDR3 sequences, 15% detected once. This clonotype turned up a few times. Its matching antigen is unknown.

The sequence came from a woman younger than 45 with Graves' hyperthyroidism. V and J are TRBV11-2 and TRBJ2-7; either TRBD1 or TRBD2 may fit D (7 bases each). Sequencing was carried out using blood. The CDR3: CASSTIHRGGIYEQYF. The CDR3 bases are TGTGCCAGCAGCACAATACACAGGGGAGGGATTTACGAGCAGTACTTC.